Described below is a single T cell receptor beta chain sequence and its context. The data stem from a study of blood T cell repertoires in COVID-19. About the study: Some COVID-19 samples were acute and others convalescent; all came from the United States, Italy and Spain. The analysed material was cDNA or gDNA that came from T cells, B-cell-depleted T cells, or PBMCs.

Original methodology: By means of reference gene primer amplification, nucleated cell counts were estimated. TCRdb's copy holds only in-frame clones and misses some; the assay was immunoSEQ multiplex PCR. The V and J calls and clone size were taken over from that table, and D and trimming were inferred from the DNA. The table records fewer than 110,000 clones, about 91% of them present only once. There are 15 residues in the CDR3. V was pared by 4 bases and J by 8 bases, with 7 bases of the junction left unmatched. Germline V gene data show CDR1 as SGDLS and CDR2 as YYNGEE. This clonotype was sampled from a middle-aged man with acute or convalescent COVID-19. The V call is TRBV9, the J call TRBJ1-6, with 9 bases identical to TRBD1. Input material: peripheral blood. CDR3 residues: CASSPGQGKDSPLHF. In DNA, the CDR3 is TGTGCCAGCAGCCCCGGACAGGGGAAGGATTCACCCCTCCACTTT.